The 6 T cell receptor beta chains in this list originate from one sample, sequenced in a study of PD-L1 blockade in urothelial cancer. Method: immunoSEQ multiplex PCR; TCRdb's copy keeps in-frame clones and lacks some. The sample has approximately 38,000 clones, more than 70% seen once. The sequencing used PBMCs, collected around atezolizumab (anti-PD-L1) treatment. The receptors were sampled from a man aged 60 to 69 with urothelial cancer.

The chain uses TRBV19 and TRBJ1-2; D is unclear. Germline lookup yields CDR1 LNHDA and CDR2 SQIVND (reference sequence). The CDR3 has 14 amino acids. V was cut by 5 bases and J by 0 bases, with 10 bases left in between. The CDR3 sequence: CASSGPEANYGYTF. The CDR3 coding sequence is TGTGCCAGTAGTGGGCCAGAAGCTAACTATGGCTACACCTTC.

CDR3 amino acids: CASSLAQGAMNTEAFF. CDR3 nucleotides: TGTGCCAGCAGCTTGGCCCAGGGGGCGATGAACACTGAAGCTTTCTTT. The J gene is TRBJ1-1, the V gene TRBV5-4, with TRBD1 matching over 8 bases. The J segment lost 0 bases and the V segment lost 0 bases, leaving 4 bases of the junction unmatched. Germline loops: CDR1 SGHNT, CDR2 YYREEE (reference sequence). This CDR3 is built from 16 residues.

This clone was detected only once. The chain employs TRBV7-9 and TRBJ1-4; 7 bases are a match to TRBD1. J gave up 8 bases and V 5 bases, and 11 bases lay outside the gene matches. Germline CDR1 and CDR2: SEHNR and FQNEAQ (reference sequence). The CDR3 extends over 15 amino acids. The CDR3 DNA follows: TGTGCCAGCAGCCTTATAGGGGGCGAGGGCGAAAAACTGTTTTTT. It translates to CASSLIGGEGEKLFF.

This clone has a single count. The genes are TRBV5-8 and TRBJ1-2; 8 bases align to TRBD1. The CDR3 length is 16 residues. The ends lost 0 bases at V and 4 bases at J; junction bases unmatched: 8. The germline CDR1 and CDR2 sequences are SGHTS and YDEGEE. In nucleotides, the CDR3 is TGTGCCAGCAGCTTGGAGGGGACAGGAACTGCCTATGGCTACACCTTC. It codes for CASSLEGTGTAYGYTF.

This chain links TRBV29-1 with TRBJ1-4; 7 bases align to TRBD1. The germline CDR1 and CDR2 sequences are SQVTM and ANQGSEA. The CDR3 contains 13 residues. Trimming cost V 7 bases and J 8 bases; bases outside gene matches: 10. The CDR3 nucleotides read TGCAGCGCTCCCGGGACAGAGGGAGAAAAACTGTTTTTT. This gives the protein CSAPGTEGEKLFF.

The chain employs TRBV5-4 and TRBJ2-2, with TRBD1 matching over 12 bases. The CDR3 has 17 residues. V shed 2 bases, J shed 3 bases, and the junction held 5 bases outside the gene matches. Germline V gene sequence: CDR1 SGHNT, CDR2 YYREEE (reference sequence). The CDR3 DNA reads TGTGCCAGCAGCTTCGGGACAGGGGGCCGGCACACCGGGGAGCTGTTTTTT. Translation gives CASSFGTGGRHTGELFF.